This passage covers 14 T cell receptor beta chains from one sample sequenced in a study of cytomegalovirus exposure and HLA in healthy donors. 13 Jbeta primers and 60 Vbeta primers were used for the PCR. The method was immunoSEQ multiplex PCR; TCRdb's version includes in-frame clones alone and lacks a portion of them. Here the sample table reports approximately 130,000 clones. The specimen was PBMCs. The origin of the receptors is an older woman in good health and CMV-seronegative.

The V and J genes are TRBV25-1 and TRBJ2-2; D is possibly TRBD1 (6 bases). The CDR3 totals 14 residues. Germline values: CDR1 MGHDK, CDR2 SYGVNS. V was cut by 4 bases and J by 4 bases, with 10 bases left in between. CDR3 sequence: CASSVSQGTGELFF. The CDR3 DNA reads TGTGCCAGCAGTGTCTCACAGGGCACCGGGGAGCTGTTTTTT. The complete variable domain, with remaining parts taken from reference TRBV25-1 and TRBJ2-2, reads EADIYQTPRYLVIGTGKKITLECSQTMGHDKMYWYQQDPGMELHLIHYSYGVNSTEKGDLSSESTVSRIRTEHFPLTLESARPSHTSQYLCASSVSQGTGELFFGEGSRLTVL.

This chain connects TRBV28 to TRBJ2-7, with 7 bases fitting TRBD1. V was clipped by 5 bases and J by 3 bases; unmatched bases: 7. The length of the CDR3 is 14 residues. Germline loops: CDR1 MDHEN, CDR2 SYDVKM. CDR3 region: CASSNPTGRYEQYF. The CDR3 DNA sequence: TGTGCCAGCAGTAACCCGACAGGGCGCTACGAGCAGTACTTC.

V and J are TRBV5-4 and TRBJ1-1; D may be TRBD1 (5 bases). V lost 4 bases to trimming and J lost 5 bases, with 12 bases between them. CDR1 is SGHNT, CDR2 YYREEE, per germline (reference sequence). CDR3 length: 13 residues. CDR3 protein: CASSVPTVTEAFF. In DNA form, the CDR3 reads TGTGCCAGCAGCGTACCGACAGTAACTGAAGCTTTCTTT.

Here the CDR3 reads CASSFRVNYEQYF. The CDR3 DNA is TGTGCCAGCAGCTTCCGAGTCAACTACGAGCAGTACTTC. This chain links TRBV5-8 with TRBJ2-7; D is undetermined. In germline, CDR1 is SGHTS, CDR2 YDEGEE. V was trimmed by 2 bases and J by 3 bases, leaving 9 bases between them. The CDR3 covers 13 residues.

The rearrangement joins TRBV13 to TRBJ1-6; D may be TRBD1 (5 bases). The V end was cut by 0 bases, the J end by 1 base, with 7 bases between. This CDR3 region has 16 residues. From germline, CDR1 is PRHDT and CDR2 FYEKMQ (reference sequence). CDR3 in DNA: TGTGCCAGCAGCTTAGGGGGGCAGTCCTATAATTCACCCCTCCACTTT. This encodes CASSLGGQSYNSPLHF.

This chain connects TRBV2 to TRBJ2-5, with TRBD1 matching over 7 bases. The J call may be mistaken, given a closer DNA end match to TRBJ2-7. This CDR3 comprises 14 residues. Germline CDR1 and CDR2: SNHLY and FYNNEI. In DNA form, the CDR3 reads TGTGCCAGACAAACCCGGGACAGCTCCTACGAGCAGTACTTC. Translated, it gives CARQTRDSSYEQYF.

The chain has TRBV6-1 and TRBJ2-1; D may be TRBD1 (6 bases). The germline gives CDR1 MNHNS, CDR2 SASEGT. This CDR3 is built from 14 residues. The V end was cut by 7 bases, the J end by 2 bases, with 12 bases between. The CDR3 reads CASTPDRTYNEQFF. The DNA for the CDR3 is TGTGCCAGCACCCCGGACAGAACCTACAATGAGCAGTTCTTC.

The V call is TRBV6-1, the J call TRBJ1-4; D is unresolved. Germline values: CDR1 MNHNS, CDR2 SASEGT. This CDR3 comprises 13 residues. Trimming cost V 11 bases and J 0 bases, with 10 bases left between them. CDR3 DNA sequence: TGTGCCGCTAGTTGGGCAACTAATGAAAAACTGTTTTTT. Its protein is CAASWATNEKLFF.

The chain has TRBV11-2 and TRBJ2-7; D not resolved. Trimming cost V 1 base and J 3 bases, with 13 bases left between them. This CDR3 region has 15 residues. Germline CDR1 reads SGHAT; CDR2 reads FQNNGV. CDR3 in DNA: TGTGCCAGCAGCTTAGCTTCGCCACGCGTCTACGAGCAGTACTTC. It codes for CASSLASPRVYEQYF.

This sequence joins TRBV10-3 and TRBJ2-2; 8 bases are shared with TRBD1. The germline V gene encodes CDR1 ENHRY and CDR2 SYGVKD. With 0 bases clipped from V and 3 bases from J, the junction kept 0 bases outside the gene matches. This CDR3 is built from 15 residues. The CDR3 spells CAISESDRDTGELFF. The CDR3 DNA sequence: TGTGCCATCAGTGAGTCGGACAGGGACACCGGGGAGCTGTTTTTT.

The V call is TRBV5-6, the J call TRBJ2-2; TRBD2 agrees at 16 bases. CDR3 length equals 19 residues. The V gene's germline CDR1 is SGHDT and CDR2 YYEEEE. V shed 4 bases, J shed 2 bases, and the junction held 8 bases outside the gene matches. CDR3 region: CASSGGTSGGAFNTGELFF. CDR3 sequence (DNA): TGTGCCAGCAGCGGGGGGACTAGCGGGGGGGCCTTTAACACCGGGGAGCTGTTTTTT.

The chain combines TRBV6-6 with TRBJ2-7, with D possibly being TRBD2 (5 bases). Trimming left V 7 bases short and J 1 base short, with 17 bases between. Germline assignment: CDR1 MNHNY and CDR2 SVGAGI (reference sequence). The CDR3 runs to 15 residues. The CDR3 sequence is CASILRKGVSYEQYF. The CDR3 DNA sequence: TGTGCCAGCATCCTTCGGAAGGGAGTGTCCTACGAGCAGTACTTC.

The chain links TRBV5-1 to TRBJ2-1; TRBD1 aligns across 9 bases. The CDR3 has 15 amino acids. J lost 4 bases, V lost 7 bases, and 9 bases had no gene match. CDR1 is SGHRS and CDR2 is YFSETQ in the germline V gene. The CDR3: CASDDSTGGYNEQFF. The CDR3, as DNA: TGCGCCAGCGACGACTCGACAGGGGGGTACAATGAGCAGTTCTTC.

This sequence joins TRBV19 and TRBJ1-1; no reliable D call. The CDR3 sequence is 12 residues long. V lost 4 bases to trimming and J lost 7 bases, with 10 bases between them. The germline V gene has CDR1 LNHDA and CDR2 SQIVND (reference sequence). CDR3 in amino acids: CASSTGTVEAFF. The CDR3 DNA reads as TGTGCCAGTAGTACCGGAACAGTTGAAGCTTTCTTT.